This TCR beta chain was sequenced during a study of blood T cell repertoires in COVID-19. CDR3 size: 20 residues. Deletions cut 3 bases from V and 0 bases from J, with 29 bases between. The germline V gene has CDR1 DFQATT and CDR2 SNEGSKA (reference sequence). This clone was seen a few times. Assay used: immunoSEQ multiplex PCR; TCRdb lists only in-frame clones, some missing. The data show roughly 41,000 clones, approximately 85% seen once. The chain couples TRBV20-1 to TRBJ1-1; D unclear. The TCR comes from a human donor in a cohort sampled during active COVID-19. The donor label of this sample is uncertain. Sample: peripheral blood. This chain's CDR3 is CSASPVWGALRRSLNTEAFF. The CDR3 DNA follows: TGCAGTGCTAGTCCTGTGTGGGGAGCATTGCGACGTAGCCTGAACACTGAAGCTTTCTTT.